The present T cell receptor (beta chain) was sequenced within a study of identical twins. Study-level points and caveats: Findings depended on cross-sectional statistics rather than tracking the same donors. Memory repertoires showed no such pattern, whereas abundant cord blood beta clonotypes carried fewer insertions.

Comments on this clonotype: The antigen remains undetermined. A junction boundary mismatches the germline segment, possibly from a read error.

Via MiXCR, TCRdb re-called the 5' RACE reads, giving one row per CDR3 protein. Of 1.5 million to 2 million distinct CDR3 sequences listed, 25% to 35% are singletons. The TCR comes from a newborn girl in good health. The sample comprised cord blood.

CDR3 in amino acids: CSAGDGGYEQYF. In DNA form, the CDR3 reads TGCAGTGCTGGAGATGGGGGTTACGAGCAGTACTTC. The chain links TRBV20-1 to TRBJ2-4, with D tentatively TRBD1 or TRBD2 (5 bases each). The DNA matches TRBJ2-7 better at its end, which makes the J call doubtful. This CDR3 contains 12 residues. Germline-derived CDR1 and CDR2 are DFQATT and SNEGSKA (reference sequence).